The clone carrying this T cell receptor (beta chain) was found a few times. Its antigen is not identified. Unmatched junction bases numbered 11, after V lost 5 bases and J lost 7 bases. CDR1 and CDR2 (germline): SNHLY, FYNNEI. The CDR3 loop spans 15 amino acids. The data derive from a study of cytomegalovirus exposure and HLA in healthy donors. General study findings and limits: The authors reported that TCR beta sequences could predict HLA-A and HLA-B alleles. These predictions were accurate for most subjects in the first cohort.

The study ran its PCR with 60 Vbeta and 13 Jbeta primers. Sequencing used immunoSEQ multiplex PCR; TCRdb keeps in-frame clones, though not all of them. The top ten clones hold approximately 4.1% of a sample with fewer than 150,000 clones, around 67% of them seen once. The sequence came from a woman aged 40 to 50 in good health and CMV-seronegative. This chain links TRBV2 with TRBJ2-1; the match to TRBD2 covers 7 bases. Sequenced material: PBMCs. The CDR3 DNA is TGTGCCAGCAGTAGGGAGGGTAGCGGTCTGAATGAGCAGTTCTTC. This codes for CASSREGSGLNEQFF.